The 12 T cell receptor beta chains presented below share a single source sample, sequenced in a study of blood T cell repertoires in COVID-19. Repertoires were generated with immunoSEQ multiplex PCR, while TCRdb's copy carries only in-frame clones and drops some. The sample has some 240,000 clones, approximately 83% seen once. The sample was PBMCs or T cells enriched from blood (not recorded which). Every receptor here comes from a woman aged 35 to 49 with acute COVID-19.

This clone appeared a few times. The chain is built from TRBV11-3 and TRBJ2-7; 7 positions agree with TRBD2. Germline lookup yields CDR1 SGHNT and CDR2 YENEEA. The CDR3 is made up of 14 amino acids. V dropped 3 bases and J dropped 6; count of bases not matched to a gene: 8. CDR3 coding DNA: TGTGCCAGCAGCTTTAAAGCGGGACGGACCGAGCAGTACTTC. This encodes CASSFKAGRTEQYF. The full variable domain, completed using reference TRBV11-3 and TRBJ2-7, is EAGVVQSPRYKIIEKKQPVAFWCNPISGHNTLYWYLQNLGQGPELLIRYENEEAVDDSQLPKDRFSAERLKGVDSTLKIQPAELGDSAVYLCASSFKAGRTEQYFGPGTRLTVT.

The chain is built from TRBV19 and TRBJ1-2, with a tentative D call TRBD1 (6 bases). V lost 7 bases and J lost 4, with 16 bases in between. Germline V lookup: CDR1 LNHDA, CDR2 SQIVND (reference sequence). CDR3 size: 14 residues. In nucleotides, the CDR3 is TGTGCCAGTAAATTGCTGGGCAGGGGCTATGGCTACACCTTC. It yields the protein CASKLLGRGYGYTF.

The V gene is TRBV27, the J gene TRBJ2-1; the D gene is possibly TRBD2 (7 bases). The CDR3 loop spans 16 amino acids. Germline CDR1 MNHEY, CDR2 SMNVEV (reference sequence). The V and J ends lost 5 bases and 7 bases respectively, with 21 bases between them. CDR3 protein: CASSGRWEGGRNEQFF. The CDR3 DNA reads as TGTGCCAGCAGTGGCCGTTGGGAGGGGGGCCGTAATGAGCAGTTCTTC.

The rearrangement joins TRBV6-5 to TRBJ1-4; possible D gene TRBD1, 5 bases. Per germline, CDR1 MNHEY and CDR2 SVGAGI. V gave up 5 bases and J gave up 8 bases, with 15 bases separating them. This CDR3 is 14 amino acids long. Here the CDR3 DNA reads TGTGCCAGCAGTCCCGTGCAGGGAAGGGAAAAACTGTTTTTT. Translating it yields CASSPVQGREKLFF.

The chain carries TRBV4-1 and TRBJ2-3; 8 nucleotides line up with TRBD2. V was pared by 0 bases and J by 2 bases, with 7 bases of the junction left unmatched. Germline CDR1 and CDR2: MGHRA and YSYEKL. This CDR3 region has 17 residues. The CDR3 sequence is CASSQDPGSGNTDTQYF. The CDR3 DNA reads TGCGCCAGCAGCCAAGATCCGGGTAGCGGGAACACAGATACGCAGTATTTT.

The rearrangement uses TRBV11-2 and TRBJ2-7; 7 bases are a match to TRBD1. Germline V gene lookup returns CDR1 SGHAT and CDR2 FQNNGV. After removal of 5 bases from V and 3 bases from J, the junction contained 10 bases not matched to a gene. The CDR3 is 15 amino acids. The CDR3 protein is CASSLVGTVVYEQYF. The CDR3, as DNA: TGTGCCAGCAGCCTGGTCGGGACAGTAGTCTACGAGCAGTACTTC.

The V and J genes are TRBV7-9 and TRBJ1-2, with D unclear. V lost 0 bases, J lost 8 bases, and 7 bases lay in between. The CDR3 covers 12 residues. Germline-derived CDR1 and CDR2 are SEHNR and FQNEAQ (reference sequence). CDR3 in DNA: TGTGCCAGCAGCTTAGCGCCAAGCGGCTACACCTTC. Protein: CASSLAPSGYTF.

The CDR3 bases are TGTGCCAGTCAGGGACAGGCCCATAATTCACCCCTCCACTTT. Protein sequence: CASQGQAHNSPLHF. The genes are TRBV27 and TRBJ1-6; 8 bases are a match to TRBD1. CDR1 and CDR2 (germline): MNHEY, SMNVEV (reference sequence). V shed 9 bases, J shed 5 bases, and the junction held 6 bases outside the gene matches. There are 14 residues in the CDR3.

This clone was observed a single time. This chain uses TRBV12-3 or TRBV12-4 with TRBJ1-2; D gene uncertain. The CDR3 extends over 13 amino acids. Trimming shortened V by 6 bases and J by 9 bases, and 17 bases separated the two germline ends. CDR3 loop: CASSPQAESRYTF. CDR3 nucleotides: TGTGCCAGCAGCCCCCAGGCCGAAAGCCGCTACACCTTC.

This chain uses TRBV4-1 with TRBJ1-2, with 10 nucleotides matching TRBD1. V was pared by 4 bases and J by 4 bases, with 6 bases of the junction left unmatched. CDR3 length equals 15 residues. Germline CDR1 is MGHRA and CDR2 is YSYEKL. The CDR3 bases are TGCGCCAGCAGCCTTAGGACAGGGGGTGGCTATGGCTACACCTTC. Its protein is CASSLRTGGGYGYTF.

Regarding this clone: One junction end does not reproduce the germline sequence, and a read error may be involved. The rearrangement uses TRBV5-6 and TRBJ2-1; D not resolved. CDR3 length: 13 residues. Looked up from germline, CDR1 is SGHDT and CDR2 is YYEEEE. CDR3 sequence (DNA): TGTGCCAGCAGCTTTCGGAACTACAACGAGCAGTTCTTC. This sequence encodes CASSFRNYNEQFF.

V is TRBV5-4 and J is TRBJ1-2, with D perhaps TRBD1 (6 bases). Trimming removed 5 bases from V and 7 bases from J, with 18 bases in between. This CDR3 has 14 amino acids. Germline lookup yields CDR1 SGHNT and CDR2 YYREEE (reference sequence). The DNA for the CDR3 is TGTGCCAGCAGATCGCAGGGGACCTCTCCTGGCTACACCTTC. Residues: CASRSQGTSPGYTF.